The 28 T cell receptor beta chains presented below share a single source sample, sequenced in a study of T cells in Graves' hyperthyroidism and ophthalmopathy. RNA transcripts served as the template for amplifying TCR beta CDR3 regions. HTBI primers were the set used in a first-round RT-PCR of the TCR CDR3. Using its own MiXCR run on the multiplex PCR reads, TCRdb lists one record per CDR3 protein. The sample lists 300,000 to 450,000 distinct CDR3 sequences, less than 15% seen once, with 9.2% in the top ten. Sequencing was performed on blood. These receptors came from a young woman with Graves' hyperthyroidism.

This rearrangement joins TRBV4-1 to TRBJ1-4; the D is unclear. Germline lookup yields CDR1 MGHRA and CDR2 YSYEKL. V lost 5 bases to trimming and J lost 6 bases, with 13 bases between them. The CDR3 has 14 residues. This CDR3 reads CASSSQREDEKLFF. CDR3 bases: TGCGCCAGCAGCTCCCAACGGGAAGATGAAAAACTGTTTTTT.

This clonotype occurred many times. The chain is built from TRBV3-1 and TRBJ1-2; D possibly corresponds to TRBD1 (6 bases). From germline, CDR1 is LGHDT and CDR2 YNNKEL (reference sequence). Trimming took 1 base from V and 8 from J, leaving 17 bases between them. This CDR3 has 15 amino acids. CDR3 in amino acids: CASSQALNREGGYTF. The CDR3 coding sequence is TGTGCCAGCAGCCAAGCTCTGAACAGGGAAGGAGGCTACACCTTC.

This clonotype was counted a single time. The chain has TRBV29-1 and TRBJ2-1; D not resolved. CDR1 is SQVTM, CDR2 ANQGSEA, per germline. The CDR3 is 12 amino acids. V gave up 1 base and J gave up 10 bases, with 11 bases separating them. Here the CDR3 reads CSVEGSPEEQFF. The CDR3 nucleotides are TGCAGCGTTGAAGGGAGCCCGGAAGAGCAGTTCTTC.

The V gene is TRBV4-3, the J gene TRBJ1-4; D is possibly TRBD1 (5 bases). This CDR3 has 17 residues. Germline CDR1 and CDR2: LGHNA and YSLEER. V dropped 1 base and J dropped 3 bases, with 15 bases sitting between them. For the CDR3, the DNA is TGCGCCAGCAGCCAAGGCAGGGTGGATGCAGCTAATGAAAAACTGTTTTTT. Its translation is CASSQGRVDAANEKLFF.

At least ten counts were recorded for this clonotype. The chain carries TRBV6-5 and TRBJ1-1, with D possibly TRBD1 on 5 matching bases. Germline-derived CDR1 and CDR2 are MNHEY and SVGAGI. V gave up 2 bases and J gave up 1 base, with 5 bases separating them. There are 13 residues in the CDR3. CDR3 sequence reads: CASSYGQNTEAFF. CDR3 in DNA: TGTGCCAGCAGTTACGGACAGAACACTGAAGCTTTCTTT.

In this sample, this clonotype turned up many times. The V and J genes are TRBV5-1 and TRBJ2-3; TRBD2 aligns across 15 bases. Germline loops: CDR1 SGHRS, CDR2 YFSETQ. The CDR3 has 16 residues. After removal of 3 bases from V and 6 bases from J, the junction contained 5 bases not matched to a gene. CDR3 region: CASSSGLAGGQDTQYF. The CDR3 coding sequence is TGCGCCAGCAGCTCCGGACTAGCGGGGGGGCAGGATACGCAGTATTTT. The entire variable domain, with the rest obtained from reference TRBV5-1 and TRBJ2-3, is as follows: KAGVTQTPRYLIKTRGQQVTLSCSPISGHRSVSWYQQTPGQGLQFLFEYFSETQRNKGNFPGRFSGRQFSNSRSEMNVSTLELGDSALYLCASSSGLAGGQDTQYFGPGTRLTVL.

Regarding this clonotype: A read error may explain this, as a much larger clone is one base away. The chain uses TRBV6-2 or TRBV6-3 and TRBJ1-2, with D unclear. The V end was cut by 5 bases, the J end by 3 bases, with 16 bases between. Looked up from germline, CDR1 is MNHEY and CDR2 is SVGEGT. This CDR3 comprises 15 residues. This CDR3 reads CASSDLGRDDYGYTF. The CDR3 nucleotides read TGTGCCAGCAGTGACCTTGGACGAGACGACTATGGCTACACCTTC.

As to this clonotype: Compared with germline, one end of the junction differs, possibly owing to a read error. V is TRBV7-9 and J is TRBJ1-3; D uncertain. CDR3 length: 14 amino acids. The germline CDR1 and CDR2 sequences are SEHNR and FQNEAQ (reference sequence). In DNA, the CDR3 is TGTGCCGGCAGCTTAGATCCCGGCGGAAACACCATATATTTT. It encodes CAGSLDPGGNTIYF.

There are many counts of this clonotype. The rearrangement links TRBV28 to TRBJ1-3, with TRBD1 as a possible D gene (6 bases). CDR1 and CDR2 from the germline V gene are MDHEN and SYDVKM. The V end lost 6 bases, the J end lost 0 bases, and 12 bases lay between the germline ends. The CDR3 is 15 residues long. The CDR3 loop is CASRRGQDSGNTIYF. The CDR3 coding sequence is TGTGCCAGCAGGCGGGGGCAGGACTCTGGAAACACCATATATTTT.

This clonotype has a handful of counts. This may be a read error, as it is one base from a much larger clone. The V call is TRBV7-8, the J call TRBJ2-7; 13 positions match TRBD2. CDR1 is SGHVS and CDR2 is FQNEAQ in the germline V gene. The CDR3 is 16 amino acids. CDR3 bases: TGTGTCAGCAGCATGCCGGGACTAGCGGGACCCTACGAGCAGTACTTC. Its protein is CVSSMPGLAGPYEQYF.

This clonotype was found many times. This chain links TRBV6-1 with TRBJ1-1; 8 bases agree with TRBD1. The CDR3 runs to 16 residues. Germline trimming cut 6 bases from V and 4 bases from J; bases unmatched to any gene: 13. CDR1 is MNHNS and CDR2 is SASEGT in the germline V gene. CDR3 nucleotide sequence: TGTGCCAGCAGGGCCGGGACAGGCCCGATGGGCACTGAAGCTTTCTTT. Translating gives CASRAGTGPMGTEAFF.

This clonotype was observed many times. The chain links TRBV7-2 to TRBJ2-5; D unclear. The CDR3 consists of 13 residues. Germline V gene lookup returns CDR1 SGHTA and CDR2 FQGNSA. Trimming removed 3 bases at V and 1 base at J, with 6 bases between. The CDR3 reads CASSLTIQETQYF. CDR3 nucleotide sequence: TGTGCCAGCAGCTTGACGATCCAAGAGACCCAGTACTTC.

Many counts were recorded for this clonotype. J is TRBJ2-1 and V is TRBV4-3; TRBD2 is a possible D gene (5 bases). The CDR3 sequence is 15 residues long. The germline V and J ends were trimmed by 0 bases and 3 bases, with 9 bases remaining between them. The V gene's germline CDR1 is LGHNA and CDR2 YSLEER. The CDR3 DNA sequence: TGCGCCAGCAGCCAAGAATGGAGGAGCTACAATGAGCAGTTCTTC. This codes for CASSQEWRSYNEQFF.

About this clonotype itself: A clone one base away is much larger, so this may be a read error. The CDR3 carries no conserved terminal phenylalanine or tryptophan, so it likely arises from a read error. The DNA for the CDR3 is TGTGCCAGCAGCTTAGGGGCAGCGAACACTGAAGCTTTCCTT. Amino acids: CASSLGAANTEAFL. The chain recombines TRBV11-2 with TRBJ1-1; no definite D call. V was pared by 1 base and J by 1 base, with 7 bases between. The CDR3 sequence is 14 residues long. Germline assignment: CDR1 SGHAT and CDR2 FQNNGV.

Concerning this clonotype: Relative to the germline gene, one junction end is altered; a read error may explain this. The rearrangement links TRBV5-5 to TRBJ2-7; TRBD1 matches 7 bases. Germline V gene sequence: CDR1 SGHKS, CDR2 YYEKEE (reference sequence). The CDR3 runs 14 residues. The CDR3 protein is CDSSSRDSPYEQYF. Here the CDR3 DNA reads TGTGACAGCAGCAGTCGGGACAGCCCCTACGAGCAGTACTTC.

This clonotype was seen at least ten times. V is TRBV20-1 and J is TRBJ1-6, with a tentative D call TRBD1 (6 bases). The V end was cut by 3 bases, the J end by 9 bases, with 15 bases between. Germline V gene data show CDR1 as DFQATT and CDR2 as SNEGSKA (reference sequence). The CDR3 has 14 amino acids. The chain's CDR3 is CSASGAGVGSPLHF. In nucleotides, the CDR3 is TGCAGTGCTAGTGGGGCAGGGGTTGGTTCACCCCTCCACTTT.

There are a few counts of this clonotype. CDR3 amino acids: CASSPIAGGAYEQYF. The CDR3 nucleotides are TGTGCCAGTAGTCCGATAGCGGGAGGAGCCTACGAGCAGTACTTC. The rearrangement uses TRBV19 and TRBJ2-7, with 10 nucleotides matching TRBD2. The V and J ends lost 5 bases and 2 bases, in that order; junction bases with no gene match: 6. The germline gives CDR1 LNHDA, CDR2 SQIVND (reference sequence). The length of the CDR3 is 15 residues.

The rearrangement uses TRBV19 and TRBJ1-5; D is possibly TRBD1 (6 bases). With 4 bases removed from V and 6 bases from J, the gap between germline ends came to 19 bases. CDR3 length: 16 amino acids. Germline V gives CDR1 LNHDA, CDR2 SQIVND (reference sequence). CDR3 bases: TGTGCCAGTAGTAGGGCCGCAGGGGTCGTAACTCAGCCCCAGCATTTT. Translated, it gives CASSRAAGVVTQPQHF.

This clonotype was picked up many times. The CDR3 DNA sequence: TGTGCCAGCAGCCCGCAGCGCGCAGATACGCAGTATTTT. Translating it yields CASSPQRADTQYF. The chain employs TRBV9 and TRBJ2-3, with D hard to call. Germline CDR1 and CDR2: SGDLS and YYNGEE. V was trimmed by 4 bases and J by 4 bases, leaving 10 bases between them. The CDR3 is 13 residues long.

Many counts were recorded for this clonotype. The chain is built from TRBV19 and TRBJ1-2, with D unclear. CDR1 LNHDA and CDR2 SQIVND come from the germline V gene (reference sequence). Trimming took off 5 bases at V and 6 bases at J, with 16 bases between the two ends. The CDR3 spans 14 residues. The CDR3 reads CASSPPALRDGYTF. CDR3 nucleotide sequence: TGTGCCAGTAGTCCTCCGGCCCTGCGGGATGGCTACACCTTC.

There are many counts of this clonotype. The gene calls are TRBV7-8 and TRBJ1-2, with a tentative D call TRBD1 (5 bases). V was trimmed by 3 bases and J by 13 bases, leaving 24 bases between them. Per the germline V gene, CDR1 is SGHVS and CDR2 is FQNEAQ. This CDR3 spans 15 amino acids. The CDR3 loop reads CASSFINGRSRDSTF. The CDR3 DNA follows: TGTGCCAGCAGCTTTATCAACGGGCGTTCCCGGGACTCCACCTTC.

This clonotype was seen ten or more times. The chain couples TRBV28 to TRBJ1-1; D possibly corresponds to TRBD1 (5 bases). The CDR3 runs 18 residues. CDR1 is MDHEN, CDR2 SYDVKM, per germline. The V and J ends lost 8 bases and 3 bases respectively, with 28 bases between them. Here the CDR3 DNA reads TGTGCCAGCCCCCCCGATGAGGGGAACAGCTGGGGCCACACTGAAGCTTTCTTT. It translates to CASPPDEGNSWGHTEAFF.

In this sample, this clonotype turned up many times. The chain joins TRBV7-9 to TRBJ1-1; perhaps TRBD1 as D (6 bases). The CDR3 contains 14 residues. Germline loops: CDR1 SEHNR, CDR2 FQNEAQ (reference sequence). Deletions cut 0 bases from V and 8 bases from J, with 13 bases between. The CDR3 reads CASSLADSYQEAFF. The DNA of the CDR3 is TGTGCCAGCAGCTTAGCGGACAGTTACCAGGAAGCTTTCTTT.

A few counts support this clonotype. CDR3: CASSIKGNTDTQYF. The CDR3 DNA reads as TGTGCCAGTAGTATAAAGGGCAACACAGATACGCAGTATTTT. V and J are TRBV19 and TRBJ2-3; D call uncertain. In germline, CDR1 is LNHDA, CDR2 SQIVND (reference sequence). CDR3 length: 14 amino acids. V gave up 2 bases and J gave up 2 bases, with 8 bases separating them. The full variable domain, completed using reference TRBV19 and TRBJ2-3, is DGGITQSPKYLFRKEGQNVTLSCEQNLNHDAMYWYRQDPGQGLRLIYYSQIVNDFQKGDIAEGYSVSREKKESFPLTVTSAQKNPTAFYLCASSIKGNTDTQYFGPGTRLTVL.

This clonotype was observed many times. The chain joins TRBV27 to TRBJ1-1; unclear D gene. CDR1 and CDR2 from the germline V gene are MNHEY and SMNVEV (reference sequence). This CDR3 comprises 17 residues. The V end lost 2 bases, the J end lost 0 bases, and 16 bases lay between the germline ends. Here the CDR3 reads CASSLIPSRIMNTEAFF. The CDR3 DNA is TGTGCCAGCAGTTTAATACCTTCGAGGATCATGAACACTGAAGCTTTCTTT.

This clonotype was picked up many times. The chain combines TRBV7-9 with TRBJ1-4, with D perhaps matching TRBD1 (5 bases). V was trimmed by 1 base and J by 7 bases, leaving 13 bases between them. This CDR3 is 15 amino acids long. CDR1 SEHNR and CDR2 FQNEAQ come from the germline V gene (reference sequence). The CDR3 region has the DNA TGTGCCAGCAGCTTAGGAATGGGGCGTGGTGAAAAACTGTTTTTT. As protein: CASSLGMGRGEKLFF.

The rearrangement uses TRBV19 and TRBJ2-5; TRBD1 aligns across 9 bases. This CDR3 has 12 amino acids. Germline V CDR1 and CDR2: LNHDA, SQIVND (reference sequence). The ends lost 3 bases at V and 13 bases at J; junction bases unmatched: 6. The CDR3 coding sequence is TGTGCCAGTAGTATCGGACAGGGGCGATTGTACTTC. Protein sequence: CASSIGQGRLYF. Complete variable domain (other parts from reference TRBV19 and TRBJ2-5): DGGITQSPKYLFRKEGQNVTLSCEQNLNHDAMYWYRQDPGQGLRLIYYSQIVNDFQKGDIAEGYSVSREKKESFPLTVTSAQKNPTAFYLCASSIGQGRLYFGPGTRLLVL.

V usage is TRBV20-1 and J usage is TRBJ2-4, with 8 bases fitting TRBD1. The CDR3 is made up of 15 amino acids. Looked up from germline, CDR1 is DFQATT and CDR2 is SNEGSKA (reference sequence). Losses at the gene ends were 6 bases for V and 9 bases for J; bases not matched to a gene: 16. The CDR3 nucleotides are TGCAGTGCCCAACCAGCTACCGACAGGGGAGTCATTCAGTACTTC. Translation: CSAQPATDRGVIQYF.